This T cell receptor beta chain originates from a study of blood T cell repertoires in COVID-19. Study-level background: COVID-19 samples collected from the United States, Italy and Spain covered acute and convalescent phases.

Generated by immunoSEQ multiplex PCR, the TCRdb table keeps only in-frame clones and is missing some. The data show over 70,000 clones, about 79% seen once. Germline V CDR1 and CDR2: MNHEY, SMNVEV (reference sequence). The CDR3 runs to 17 residues. J was trimmed by 3 bases and V by 0 bases; bases with no gene match: 10. Material: peripheral blood. This rearrangement joins TRBV27 to TRBJ2-7; 8 bases fit TRBD1. This TCR was recovered from a woman aged 55-70 years with acute or convalescent COVID-19. The CDR3 nucleotides read TGTGCCAGCAGTTTATCGCTCTGGCAGGGGGCCGGCTACGAGCAGTACTTC. Its translation is CASSLSLWQGAGYEQYF.